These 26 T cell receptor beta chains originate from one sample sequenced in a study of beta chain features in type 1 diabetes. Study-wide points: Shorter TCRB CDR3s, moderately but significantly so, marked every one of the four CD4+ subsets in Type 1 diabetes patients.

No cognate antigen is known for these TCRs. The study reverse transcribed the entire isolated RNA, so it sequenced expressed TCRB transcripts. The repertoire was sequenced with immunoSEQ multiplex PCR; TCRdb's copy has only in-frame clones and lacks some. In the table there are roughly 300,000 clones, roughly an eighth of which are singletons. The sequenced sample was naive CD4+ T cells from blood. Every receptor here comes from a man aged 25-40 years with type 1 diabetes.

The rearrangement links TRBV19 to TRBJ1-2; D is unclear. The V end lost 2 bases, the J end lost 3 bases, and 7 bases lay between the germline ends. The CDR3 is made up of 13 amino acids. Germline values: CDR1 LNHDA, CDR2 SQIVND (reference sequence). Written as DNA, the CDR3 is TGTGCCAGTAGTATATTGGCAGACTATGGCTACACCTTC. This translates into CASSILADYGYTF.

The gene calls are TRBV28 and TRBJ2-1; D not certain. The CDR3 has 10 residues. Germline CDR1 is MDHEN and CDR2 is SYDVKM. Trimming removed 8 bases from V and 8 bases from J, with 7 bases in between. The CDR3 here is CASAQDEQFF. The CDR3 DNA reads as TGTGCCAGCGCTCAGGATGAGCAGTTCTTC.

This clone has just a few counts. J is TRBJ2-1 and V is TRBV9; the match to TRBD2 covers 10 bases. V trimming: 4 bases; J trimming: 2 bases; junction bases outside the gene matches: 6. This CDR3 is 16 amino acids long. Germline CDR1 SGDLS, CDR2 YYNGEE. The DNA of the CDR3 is TGTGCCAGCAGCACCGGGACTAGCGTCACCTACAATGAGCAGTTCTTC. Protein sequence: CASSTGTSVTYNEQFF.

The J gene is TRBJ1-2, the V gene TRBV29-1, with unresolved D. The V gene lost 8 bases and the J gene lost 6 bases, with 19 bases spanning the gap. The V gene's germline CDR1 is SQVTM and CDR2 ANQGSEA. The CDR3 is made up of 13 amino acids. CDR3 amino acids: CSTSGGEENGYTF. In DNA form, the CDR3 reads TGCAGCACCTCAGGTGGGGAGGAGAATGGCTACACCTTC.

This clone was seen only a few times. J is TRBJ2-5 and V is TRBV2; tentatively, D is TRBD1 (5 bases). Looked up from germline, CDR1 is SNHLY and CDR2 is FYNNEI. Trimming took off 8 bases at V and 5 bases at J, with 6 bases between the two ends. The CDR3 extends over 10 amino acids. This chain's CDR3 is CASWGETQYF. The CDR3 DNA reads TGTGCCAGCTGGGGCGAGACCCAGTACTTC.

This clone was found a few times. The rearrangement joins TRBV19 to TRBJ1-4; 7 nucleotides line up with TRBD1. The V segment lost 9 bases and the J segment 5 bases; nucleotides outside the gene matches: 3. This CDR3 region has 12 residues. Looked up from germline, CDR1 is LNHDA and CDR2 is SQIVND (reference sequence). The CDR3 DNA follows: TGTGCCAGCCACAGGGGAAATGAAAAACTGTTTTTT. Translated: CASHRGNEKLFF.

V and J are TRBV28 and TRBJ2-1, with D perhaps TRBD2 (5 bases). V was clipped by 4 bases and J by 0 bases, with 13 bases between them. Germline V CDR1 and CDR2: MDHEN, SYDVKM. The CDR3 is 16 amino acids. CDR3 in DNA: TGTGCCAGCAGTTCCCCGGGATCAGACTCCTACAATGAGCAGTTCTTC. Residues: CASSSPGSDSYNEQFF.

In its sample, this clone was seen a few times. The chain's CDR3 is CASSPDRDHGYTF. The CDR3, as DNA: TGTGCCAGCTCACCAGACAGGGACCATGGCTACACCTTC. The chain recombines TRBV18 with TRBJ1-2, with 7 bases matching TRBD1. Germline assignment: CDR1 KGHSH and CDR2 LQKENI. This CDR3 region has 13 residues. V lost 2 bases and J lost 6; bases outside the gene matches: 3.

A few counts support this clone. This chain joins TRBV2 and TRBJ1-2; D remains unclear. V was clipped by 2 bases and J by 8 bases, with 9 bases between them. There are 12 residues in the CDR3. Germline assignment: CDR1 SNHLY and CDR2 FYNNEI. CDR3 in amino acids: CASSEIEGGYTF. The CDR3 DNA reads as TGTGCCAGCAGTGAAATTGAGGGAGGCTACACCTTC.

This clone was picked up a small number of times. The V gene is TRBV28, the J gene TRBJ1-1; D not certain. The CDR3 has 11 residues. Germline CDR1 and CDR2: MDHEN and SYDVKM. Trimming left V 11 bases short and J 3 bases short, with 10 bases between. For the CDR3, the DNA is TGTGCCCACGGGGTGGACACTGAAGCTTTCTTT. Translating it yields CAHGVDTEAFF.

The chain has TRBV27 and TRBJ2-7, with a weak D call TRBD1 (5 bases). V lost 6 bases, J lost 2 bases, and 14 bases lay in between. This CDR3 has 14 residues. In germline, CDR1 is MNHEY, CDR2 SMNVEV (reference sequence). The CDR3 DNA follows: TGTGCCAGCAGAACCCGACAGCTGGCCTACGAGCAGTACTTC. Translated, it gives CASRTRQLAYEQYF.

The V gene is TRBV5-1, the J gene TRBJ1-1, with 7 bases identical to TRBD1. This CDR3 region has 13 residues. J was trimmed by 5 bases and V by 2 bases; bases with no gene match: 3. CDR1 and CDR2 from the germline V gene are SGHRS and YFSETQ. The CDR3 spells CASSFRDRTEAFF. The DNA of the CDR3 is TGCGCCAGCAGCTTCCGGGACAGAACTGAAGCTTTCTTT.

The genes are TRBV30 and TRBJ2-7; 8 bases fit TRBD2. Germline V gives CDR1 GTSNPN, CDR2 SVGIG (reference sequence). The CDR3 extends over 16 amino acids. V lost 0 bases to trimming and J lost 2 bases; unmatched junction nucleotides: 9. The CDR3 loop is CAWSVQWAGGAYEQYF. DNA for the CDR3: TGTGCCTGGAGTGTACAATGGGCGGGAGGCGCCTACGAGCAGTACTTC.

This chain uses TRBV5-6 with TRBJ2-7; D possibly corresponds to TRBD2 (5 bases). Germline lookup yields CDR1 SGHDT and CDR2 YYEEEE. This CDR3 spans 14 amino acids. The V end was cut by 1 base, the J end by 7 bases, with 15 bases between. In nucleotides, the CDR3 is TGTGCCAGCAGCTTGCGGGGAGTCGCTGGAGAGCAGTACTTC. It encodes CASSLRGVAGEQYF. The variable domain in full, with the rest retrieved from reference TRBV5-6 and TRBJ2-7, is DAGVTQSPTHLIKTRGQQVTLRCSPKSGHDTVSWYQQALGQGPQFIFQYYEEEERQRGNFPDRFSGHQFPNYSSELNVNALLLGDSALYLCASSLRGVAGEQYFGPGTRLTVT.

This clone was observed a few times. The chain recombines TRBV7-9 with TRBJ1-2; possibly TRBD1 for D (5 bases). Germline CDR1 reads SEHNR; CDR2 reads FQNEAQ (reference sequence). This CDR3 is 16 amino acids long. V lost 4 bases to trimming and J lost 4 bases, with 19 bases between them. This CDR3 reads CASSSPPAGVGYGYTF. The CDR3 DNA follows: TGTGCCAGCAGCTCCCCGCCGGCGGGGGTGGGCTATGGCTACACCTTC.

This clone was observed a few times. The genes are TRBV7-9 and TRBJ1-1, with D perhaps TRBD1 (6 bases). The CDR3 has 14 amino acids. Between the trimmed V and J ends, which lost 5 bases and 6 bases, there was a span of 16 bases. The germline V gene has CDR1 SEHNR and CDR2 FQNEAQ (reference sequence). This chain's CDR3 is CASSRSQGSAEAFF. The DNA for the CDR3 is TGTGCCAGCAGCCGATCACAGGGTAGCGCTGAAGCTTTCTTT.

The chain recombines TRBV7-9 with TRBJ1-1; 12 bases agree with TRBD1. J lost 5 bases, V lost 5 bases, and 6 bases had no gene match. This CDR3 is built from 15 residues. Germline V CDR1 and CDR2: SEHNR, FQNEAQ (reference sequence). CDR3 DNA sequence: TGTGCCAGCAGCCCCCGGGACAGGGGGCGGACTGAAGCTTTCTTT. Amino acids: CASSPRDRGRTEAFF.

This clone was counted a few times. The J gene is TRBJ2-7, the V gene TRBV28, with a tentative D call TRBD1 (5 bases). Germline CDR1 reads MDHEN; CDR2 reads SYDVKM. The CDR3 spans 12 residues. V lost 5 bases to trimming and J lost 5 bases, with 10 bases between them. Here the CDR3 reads CASSPGYHEQYF. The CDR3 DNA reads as TGTGCCAGCAGTCCAGGGTACCACGAGCAGTACTTC.

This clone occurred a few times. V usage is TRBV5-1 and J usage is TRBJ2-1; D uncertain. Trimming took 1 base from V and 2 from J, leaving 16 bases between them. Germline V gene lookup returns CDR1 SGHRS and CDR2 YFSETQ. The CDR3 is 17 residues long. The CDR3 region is CASSLQKAQVAYNEQFF. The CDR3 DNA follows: TGCGCCAGCAGCTTGCAAAAGGCCCAGGTAGCCTACAATGAGCAGTTCTTC.

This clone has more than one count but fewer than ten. The CDR3 DNA follows: TGTGCCACCAGCCGTGAACCGGTCTACGAGCAGTACTTC. Translating it yields CATSREPVYEQYF. V is TRBV28 and J is TRBJ2-7; D remains ambiguous. V lost 10 bases, J lost 3 bases, and 16 bases lay in between. There are 13 residues in the CDR3. Germline CDR1 reads MDHEN; CDR2 reads SYDVKM.

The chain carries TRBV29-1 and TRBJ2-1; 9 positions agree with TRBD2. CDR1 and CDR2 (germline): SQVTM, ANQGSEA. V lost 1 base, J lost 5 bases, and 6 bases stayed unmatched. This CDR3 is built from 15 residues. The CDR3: CSVEGRLAADNEQFF. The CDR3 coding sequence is TGCAGCGTTGAAGGACGACTAGCGGCGGACAATGAGCAGTTCTTC.

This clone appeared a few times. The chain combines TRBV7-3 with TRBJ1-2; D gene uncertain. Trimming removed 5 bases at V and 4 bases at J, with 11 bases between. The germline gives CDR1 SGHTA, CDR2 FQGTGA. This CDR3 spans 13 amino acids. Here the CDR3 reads CASSRSEGYGYTF. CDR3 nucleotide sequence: TGTGCCAGCAGCCGATCGGAGGGCTATGGCTACACCTTC.

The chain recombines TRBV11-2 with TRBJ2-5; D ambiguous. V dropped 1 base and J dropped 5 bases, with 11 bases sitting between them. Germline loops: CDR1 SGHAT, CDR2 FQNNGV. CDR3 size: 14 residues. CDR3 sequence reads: CASSLGDARETQYF. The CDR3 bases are TGTGCCAGCAGCTTAGGAGATGCTCGGGAGACCCAGTACTTC.

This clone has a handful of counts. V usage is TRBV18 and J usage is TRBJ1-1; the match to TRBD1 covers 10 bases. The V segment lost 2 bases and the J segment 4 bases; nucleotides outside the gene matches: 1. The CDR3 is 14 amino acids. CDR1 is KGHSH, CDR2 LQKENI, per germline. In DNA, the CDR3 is TGTGCCAGCTCACCAAGGACAGGGGGCACTGAAGCTTTCTTT. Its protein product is CASSPRTGGTEAFF.

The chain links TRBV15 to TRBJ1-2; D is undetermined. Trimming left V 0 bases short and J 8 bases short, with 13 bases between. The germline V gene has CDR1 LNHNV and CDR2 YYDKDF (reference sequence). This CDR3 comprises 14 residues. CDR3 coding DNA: TGTGCCACCAGCAGAGATATTGGGCAGCCGGGCTACACCTTC. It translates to CATSRDIGQPGYTF.

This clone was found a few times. DNA for the CDR3: TGTGCCAGCAGCCTCGGTGGAGCGGGGGCCCAAGATACGCAGTATTTT. It yields the protein CASSLGGAGAQDTQYF. V usage is TRBV7-2 and J usage is TRBJ2-3, with 8 positions matching TRBD2. Germline V gene lookup returns CDR1 SGHTA and CDR2 FQGNSA. The CDR3 totals 16 residues. Trimming at V came to 5 bases and at J to 5 bases, leaving 12 bases not matched to a gene. The full variable domain, completed using reference TRBV7-2 and TRBJ2-3, is GAGVSQSPSNKVTEKGKDVELRCDPISGHTALYWYRQSLGQGLEFLIYFQGNSAPDKSGLPSDRFSAERTGGSVSTLTIQRTQQEDSAVYLCASSLGGAGAQDTQYFGPGTRLTVL.